This TCR beta chain appears in the sequencing data of a study of T cell responses to AZD1222 COVID-19 vaccine. The germline CDR1 and CDR2 sequences are LNHDA and SQIVND (reference sequence). V was cut by 8 bases and J by 0 bases, with 11 bases left in between. The CDR3 length is 13 residues. Study-level points and caveats: White British donors predominated, females outnumbered males, and clonal diversity was possibly underestimated. The breadth and depth of Spike-specific TCRs increased once two AZD1222 doses had been given. Spike was spanned by vaccine-associated CD4 TCRs, which were dominant at 160-218 and 743-854.

The table lists this clone with a count of one. Its antigen is unknown. Assay used: immunoSEQ multiplex PCR; TCRdb lists only in-frame clones, some missing. The sample includes roughly 200,000 clones, over 85% seen only once; the top ten take around 3.6%. The rearrangement uses TRBV19 and TRBJ2-7, with D hard to call. The source was peripheral blood, collected 28 days after the second dose of the MenACWY control vaccine. The receptor comes from an adult who received the MenACWY meningococcal vaccine as a control. The chain's CDR3 is CASGRALSYEQYF. The CDR3 nucleotides read TGTGCCAGTGGAAGGGCCCTCTCCTACGAGCAGTACTTC.